This is a list of T cell receptor beta chains from one sample in a study of technical replicates of blood from several donors. Assay used: immunoSEQ multiplex PCR; TCRdb lists only in-frame clones, some missing. This repertoire shows fewer than 60,000 clones, 80% to 95% found once; its top ten account for about 3.8%. Material for sequencing was PBMCs. The receptors were gathered from a human donor in good health. Some clones in this sample may be carry-over from other donors' samples. Both conserved end residues are part of each CDR3. The order of the fields is clone size, J gene, CDR3 length, V gene, D gene, CDR3 protein, CDR3 DNA. D genes are given only for firm matches. Clone size is not always given. Where it is, it says once, few, many or a class for expanded clones.

NA TRBJ2-5 16 TRBV7-3 TRBD2 CASSLNSAGGGETQYF TGTGCCAGCAGCTTAAACTCGGCGGGGGGCGGAGAGACCCAGTACTTC
NA TRBJ1-6 17 TRBV4-3 NA CASSQEPLGSYNSPLHF TGCGCCAGCAGCCAAGAACCCCTAGGAAGTTATAATTCACCCCTCCACTTT
NA TRBJ1-1 14 TRBV30 NA CAWSVGRGRTEAFF TGTGCCTGGAGTGTAGGTAGGGGTCGCACTGAAGCTTTCTTT
NA TRBJ2-7 13 TRBV4-2 NA CASSQGGSYEQYF TGTGCCAGCAGCCAGGGAGGCTCCTACGAGCAGTACTTC
once TRBJ2-5 14 TRBV5-1 TRBD2 CASSLGTSAETQYF TGCGCCAGCAGCTTGGGGACTAGTGCCGAGACCCAGTACTTC
NA TRBJ2-7 12 TRBV18 NA CASSPESYEQYF TGTGCCAGCTCACCTGAGAGCTACGAGCAGTACTTC
NA TRBJ2-7 14 TRBV6-6 TRBD1 CASRGQSKTYEQYF TGTGCCAGCAGGGGACAGAGTAAAACCTACGAGCAGTACTTC
NA TRBJ2-5 16 TRBV7-8 TRBD2 CASSPGTSGVQETQYF TGTGCCAGCAGCCCCGGGACTAGCGGGGTCCAAGAGACCCAGTACTTC
NA TRBJ2-7 16 TRBV5-1 TRBD2 CASSLSLGTMSSEQYF TGCGCCAGCAGCTTGAGCTTAGGGACTATGTCTTCCGAGCAGTACTTC
NA TRBJ2-1 15 TRBV5-6 TRBD1 CASSSLTHRGGEQFF TGTGCCAGCAGCTCACTAACACACAGGGGCGGTGAGCAGTTCTTC
NA TRBJ1-5 18 TRBV21-1 NA CASSKRDRDREYNQPQHF TGTGCCAGCAGCAAAAGGGACCGGGACAGGGAATACAATCAGCCCCAGCATTTT
NA TRBJ1-2 13 TRBV18 NA CASSPFTDYGYTF TGTGCCAGCTCACCATTCACAGACTATGGCTACACCTTC
few TRBJ1-2 14 TRBV5-1 TRBD1 CASSLKGTGAGYTF TGCGCCAGCAGCTTAAAAGGGACAGGGGCTGGCTACACCTTC
NA TRBJ2-6 20 TRBV6-4 TRBD1 CASSDSMTGIKAPGANVLTF TGTGCCAGCAGTGACTCGATGACAGGGATAAAAGCCCCTGGGGCCAACGTCCTGACTTTC
NA TRBJ1-2 15 TRBV6-5 NA CASSYSRETGYGYTF TGTGCCAGCAGTTACTCGAGGGAGACTGGCTATGGCTACACCTTC
NA TRBJ1-6 13 TRBV5-6 NA CASSLQVPSPLHF TGTGCCAGCAGCTTGCAGGTACCTTCACCCCTCCACTTT
NA TRBJ1-2 14 TRBV2 NA CASLDRPPDYGYTF TGTGCCAGCCTCGACAGGCCGCCGGACTATGGCTACACCTTC
NA TRBJ2-1 11 TRBV30 NA CAWSSTGEQFF TGTGCCTGGAGTTCAACGGGTGAGCAGTTCTTC
NA TRBJ2-2 12 TRBV29-1 NA CSVVANTGELFF TGCAGCGTTGTAGCAAACACCGGGGAGCTGTTTTTT
NA TRBJ2-1 17 TRBV4-1 NA CASSPVAGAYSYNEQFF TGCGCCAGCAGTCCGGTGGCTGGGGCCTACTCCTACAATGAGCAGTTCTTC
NA TRBJ2-2 15 TRBV6-4 NA CASRPRGGNTGELFF TGTGCCAGCCGACCCAGGGGTGGGAACACCGGGGAGCTGTTTTTT
once TRBJ1-1 14 TRBV29-1 NA CSVEGRTIGAEAFF TGCAGCGTTGAAGGTAGGACTATTGGGGCTGAAGCTTTCTTT
NA TRBJ2-1 15 TRBV6-5 TRBD2 CASSYVGGRGNEQFF TGTGCCAGCAGTTACGTTGGCGGGAGGGGCAATGAGCAGTTCTTC
NA TRBJ1-4 16 TRBV25-1 NA CASSLGAGVRSEKLFF TGTGCCAGCAGCCTCGGTGCGGGGGTCCGTAGTGAAAAACTGTTTTTT
NA TRBJ2-3 16 TRBV6-1 TRBD2 CASSERLAGGTDTQYF TGTGCCAGCAGTGAAAGACTAGCGGGGGGGACAGATACGCAGTATTTT
once TRBJ2-7 14 TRBV11-3 TRBD2 CASSPGGVTHEQYF TGTGCCAGCAGCCCCGGGGGGGTCACACACGAGCAGTACTTC
NA TRBJ1-5 13 TRBV15 NA CATSAGSNQPQHF TGTGCCACCAGCGCAGGGTCCAATCAGCCCCAGCATTTT
NA TRBJ1-1 14 TRBV5-1 NA CASSSGGGYTEAFF TGCGCCAGCAGCTCAGGCGGAGGGTACACTGAAGCTTTCTTT
NA TRBJ2-7 11 TRBV29-1 NA CSVEESYEQYF TGCAGCGTTGAAGAGAGTTACGAGCAGTACTTC
once TRBJ1-5 16 TRBV2 TRBD1 CASTRDSRHSNQPQHF TGTGCCAGCACAAGGGACAGTAGACATAGCAATCAGCCCCAGCATTTT
NA TRBJ1-1 13 TRBV11-1 NA CASSSQENTEAFF TGTGCCAGCAGTTCTCAGGAGAACACTGAAGCTTTCTTT
NA TRBJ1-1 12 TRBV29-1 NA CSADRMNTEAFF TGCAGCGCGGACAGAATGAACACTGAAGCTTTCTTT
NA TRBJ1-5 15 TRBV25-1 NA CASSGGGARNQPQHF TGTGCCAGCAGTGGAGGAGGGGCACGCAATCAGCCCCAGCATTTT
NA TRBJ1-5 16 TRBV10-3 TRBD1 CAIPGRGTYSNQPQHF TGTGCCATCCCCGGCAGGGGGACCTATAGCAATCAGCCCCAGCATTTT
once TRBJ2-1 13 TRBV13 NA CASSPRGYNEQFF TGTGCCAGCAGCCCTAGGGGCTACAATGAGCAGTTCTTC
once TRBJ2-4 16 TRBV7-9 NA CASSPPGAQQSNIQYF TGTGCCAGCAGCCCTCCTGGGGCACAGCAATCAAACATTCAGTACTTC
NA TRBJ1-5 14 TRBV7-6 NA CASSLARGNQPQHF TGTGCCAGCAGCTTAGCGCGCGGCAATCAGCCCCAGCATTTT
NA TRBJ1-3 14 TRBV5-1 NA CASSQGGSGNTIYF TGCGCCAGCAGCCAGGGAGGCTCTGGAAACACCATATATTTT
NA TRBJ2-1 15 TRBV7-3 TRBD2 CASSFSRGGGNEQFF TGTGCCAGCAGCTTCTCCAGGGGCGGGGGGAATGAGCAGTTCTTC
NA TRBJ2-7 13 TRBV5-5 NA CASSSTSNHEQYF TGTGCCAGCAGCTCCACTTCCAATCACGAGCAGTACTTC
NA TRBJ1-1 12 TRBV19 TRBD1 CASKGDRRGAFF TGTGCCAGTAAGGGGGACAGGAGGGGAGCTTTCTTT
NA TRBJ1-6 14 TRBV19 TRBD1 CASSTTGWNSPLHF TGTGCCAGTAGTACGACAGGGTGGAATTCACCCCTCCACTTT
NA TRBJ2-7 14 TRBV11-3 TRBD1 CASSPTGDSYEQYF TGTGCCAGCAGTCCCACAGGGGACTCCTACGAGCAGTACTTC
NA TRBJ1-1 14 TRBV27 TRBD1 CASSSQGVFTEAFF TGTGCCAGCAGTTCCCAGGGGGTGTTCACTGAAGCTTTCTTT
NA TRBJ1-2 14 TRBV5-6 NA CASSLRGLTYGYTF TGTGCCAGCAGCTTGAGAGGTCTTACCTATGGCTACACCTTC
NA TRBJ2-1 16 TRBV5-6 TRBD2 CASSWGAGGSYNEQFF TGTGCCAGCAGCTGGGGAGCGGGAGGTTCCTACAATGAGCAGTTCTTC
NA TRBJ1-1 15 TRBV27 NA CASSLSGQTGTEAFF TGTGCCAGCAGTTTATCTGGACAAACAGGGACTGAAGCTTTCTTT
NA TRBJ1-1 15 TRBV28 NA CASSLIGRVNTEAFF TGTGCCAGCAGTTTAATCGGCAGGGTGAACACTGAAGCTTTCTTT
NA TRBJ1-5 14 TRBV7-2 NA CASSLVGGYQPQHF TGTGCCAGCAGCTTAGTCGGCGGATATCAGCCCCAGCATTTT
NA TRBJ2-7 15 TRBV23-1 TRBD2 CASSQSTSGVYEQYF TGCGCCAGCAGTCAATCGACTAGCGGGGTCTACGAGCAGTACTTC
NA TRBJ2-1 16 TRBV5-6 NA CASSTRGRGTSDEQFF TGTGCCAGCAGCACGCGGGGCAGGGGGACCTCGGATGAGCAGTTCTTC
NA TRBJ2-2 14 TRBV29-1 TRBD1 CSVRDREVAGELFF TGCAGCGTTCGGGACAGGGAAGTAGCCGGGGAGCTGTTTTTT
NA TRBJ2-7 16 TRBV5-6 TRBD1 CASSWGTGGGSYEQYF TGTGCCAGCAGTTGGGGGACAGGGGGGGGCTCCTACGAGCAGTACTTC
NA TRBJ2-7 13 TRBV6-5 NA CASSYQGLSEQYF TGTGCCAGCAGTTACCAGGGTCTCAGCGAGCAGTACTTC